This T cell receptor beta chain was sequenced for a study of blood T cell repertoires in COVID-19. Study background: There were acute and convalescent COVID-19 samples, and they came from the United States, Italy and Spain. PBMCs, B-cell-depleted T cells, or T cells provided the cDNA or gDNA that made up the material.

V lost 2 bases to trimming and J lost 1 base; unmatched junction nucleotides: 2. Germline-derived CDR1 and CDR2 are SGDLS and YYNGEE. The CDR3 has 14 amino acids. As processed by the authors: Reference gene primer amplification gave estimated nucleated cell counts. Assay: immunoSEQ multiplex PCR; the TCRdb copy retains only in-frame clones and omits some. The DNA gave D and trimming, while V, J and clone size come from that table. The sample holds approximately 100,000 clones, approximately 81% seen once. The gene calls are TRBV9 and TRBJ2-5; the match to TRBD2 covers 7 bases. The sequencing input was peripheral blood. This receptor was obtained from a man aged 55 to 70 with acute or convalescent COVID-19. CDR3 region: CASSVAGVQETQYF. DNA of the CDR3: TGTGCCAGCAGCGTGGCGGGAGTCCAAGAGACCCAGTACTTC.